This record covers a single T cell receptor beta chain. Its antigen is currently not known. Base qualities are not at hand, and no much larger clone is one base apart. This specimen belongs to a study of blood T cell repertoires in COVID-19 (TCRdb year 2020). In the study overall: Samples covering the acute and convalescent phases of COVID-19 were provided by collaborators in the United States, Italy and Spain. The material from the prospective study consisted of cDNA or gDNA derived from T cells, B-cell-depleted T cells, or PBMCs. Subjects who had been exposed to COVID-19, were actively infected with it, or had recovered from it provided the deeply sampled blood TCRbeta repertoires that made up the dataset. The repertoires were made available in a free public database intended to serve as a resource for research on the immune response to SARS-CoV-2. Where available, HLA class I and class II types were taken from metadata supplied by the sample provider and were not determined by assay-based typing. Sample metadata almost always included a de-identified subject ID, COVID-19 status, age in years and sex. Samples came from the ongoing ImmuneRACE study (first 160 participants) plus 1,254 subjects from 6 global collaborators.

The immunoSEQ Assay, a bias-controlled multiplex PCR, was used to amplify TCRbeta CDR3 regions from genomic DNA. The study's processing was this. Nucleated cell counts per sample were estimated from amplification of reference gene primers within the assay. To quantify the absolute abundance of each unique TCRbeta CDR3 rearrangement, sequence reads were collapsed and filtered. Productive Simpson clonality was computed per sample as the square root of Simpson's diversity index over productive rearrangements. TCRdb obtained this table from immuneACCESS and retained in-frame rearrangements with V and J assigned. These tables miss some clones; where compared with another copy, unresolved V genes account for less than half of the shortfall, and the remainder is unexplained. D and trimming were read from the DNA, whereas the V and J calls and clone size are those reported in that table. The sample yields over 100,000 clones; less than 90% were counted once. Together, the top ten hold 3.9% of the sample.

Participants in the prospective study were enrolled through a virtual design, were aged roughly 18 to 100 years, and lived in some 24 United States geographic areas. To assign participants to cohorts, the prospective study relied on clinical history that participants themselves reported in a screening survey and a study questionnaire. ImmuneRACE Cohort 3 recovered participants were defined by two consecutive negative NP/OP PCR tests, healthcare professional clearance, or symptom resolution. Each participant in the prospective study had whole blood, serum and a nasopharyngeal or oropharyngeal swab collected by mobile phlebotomists. Additional blood draws and questionnaires over an approximately 2-month period could optionally be provided by prospective study participants. Before DNA extraction, blood samples from the prospective study were shipped at room temperature or frozen. The full study reports these points: The amount of clinical and demographic metadata varied by source and participant and was provided uncurated.

This receptor was obtained from a woman in her twenties or thirties who had recovered from COVID-19. Sequencing was performed on PBMCs or T cells enriched from blood (not recorded which).

DNA sequence: TGTGCCAGCAGCCTAGGGACAGGGGCGACCGGAAACACCATATATTTT. It codes for CASSLGTGATGNTIYF. The receptor chain draws on TRBV7-9 and TRBJ1-3, with TRBD1 matching 10 junction bases. Ends trimmed: V by 5 bases, J by 4 bases; bases unmatched to a gene: 8. The germline V gene (reference sequence) provides CDR1 SEHNR and CDR2 FQNEAQ. The CDR3 covers 16 residues, taking in both the cysteine and the phenylalanine. The sequence is cut down to CDR3 DNA, 48 bases in frame from base 1.